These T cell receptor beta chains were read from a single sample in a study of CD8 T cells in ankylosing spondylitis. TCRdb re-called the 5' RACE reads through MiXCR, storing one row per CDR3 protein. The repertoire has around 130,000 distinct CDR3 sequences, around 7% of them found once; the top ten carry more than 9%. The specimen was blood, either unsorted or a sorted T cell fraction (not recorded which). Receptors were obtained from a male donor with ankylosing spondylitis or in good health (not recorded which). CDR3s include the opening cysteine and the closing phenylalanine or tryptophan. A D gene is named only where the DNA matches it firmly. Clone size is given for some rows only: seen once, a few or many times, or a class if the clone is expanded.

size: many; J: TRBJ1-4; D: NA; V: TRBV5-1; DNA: TGCGCCAGCAGCCAAACCACGGATGAAAAACTGTTTTTT; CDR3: CASSQTTDEKLFF
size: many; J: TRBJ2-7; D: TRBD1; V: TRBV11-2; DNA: TGTGCCAGCAGCCAACGGGAAGGGGGCAACGACGGGTTTGTCTACGAGCAGTACTTC; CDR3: CASSQREGGNDGFVYEQYF
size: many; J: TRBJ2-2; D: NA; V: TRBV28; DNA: TGTGCCAGCAGTTTCGGGAAATCCGGGGAGCTGTTTTTT; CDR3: CASSFGKSGELFF
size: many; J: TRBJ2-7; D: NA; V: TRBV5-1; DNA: TGCGCCAGCAGCTTGCGGGAATACGAGCAGTACTTC; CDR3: CASSLREYEQYF
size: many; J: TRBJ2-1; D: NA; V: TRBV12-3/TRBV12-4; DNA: TGTGCCAGCAGTTCGGACGCGAAACCATTCTTC; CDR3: CASSSDAKPFF
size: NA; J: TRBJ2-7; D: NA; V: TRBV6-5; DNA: TGTGCCAGCAGTTACTCGAACCCCCACATCGCCTACGAGCAGTACTTC; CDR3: CASSYSNPHIAYEQYF
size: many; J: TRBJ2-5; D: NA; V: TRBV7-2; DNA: TGTGCCAGCAGCTTAGTGGTAGGAGAGACCCAGTACTTC; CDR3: CASSLVVGETQYF
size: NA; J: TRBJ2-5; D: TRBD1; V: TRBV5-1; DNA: TGCGCCAGCAGCTTGAGGGACAGAGTCTCGGGAAAAGAGACCCAGTACTTC; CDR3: CASSLRDRVSGKETQYF
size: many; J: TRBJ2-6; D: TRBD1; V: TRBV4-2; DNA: TGTGCCAGCAGCCAAGAGAACAGGGGTTCTGGGGCCAACGTCCTGACTTTC; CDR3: CASSQENRGSGANVLTF
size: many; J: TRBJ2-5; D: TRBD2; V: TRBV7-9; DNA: TGTGCCAGCACCCCGTTTTGGACTAGCGGGACCCAAGAGACCCAGTACTTC; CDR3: CASTPFWTSGTQETQYF
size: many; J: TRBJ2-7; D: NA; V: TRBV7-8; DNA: TGTGCCAGCAGTTTTAGGACTGGGACGAAGTTTAGCTACGAGCAGTACTTC; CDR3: CASSFRTGTKFSYEQYF
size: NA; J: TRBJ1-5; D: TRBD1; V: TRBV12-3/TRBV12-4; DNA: TGTGCCAGCAGCCACGGGACAGGTCGCAATCAGCCCCAGCATTTT; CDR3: CASSHGTGRNQPQHF
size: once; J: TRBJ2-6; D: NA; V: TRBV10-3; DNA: TGTGCCATCTCTGGGACATTCGCGGGGGCCAACGTCCTGACTTTC; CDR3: CAISGTFAGANVLTF
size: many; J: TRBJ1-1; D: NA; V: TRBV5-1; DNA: TGCGCCAGCAGCTTGAGTAGTCTGAACACTGAAGCTTTCTTT; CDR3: CASSLSSLNTEAFF
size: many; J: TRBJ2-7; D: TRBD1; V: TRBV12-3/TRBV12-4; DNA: TGTGCCAGCAGTTCGATGGGACAGGGTAACAACGAGCAGTACTTC; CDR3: CASSSMGQGNNEQYF
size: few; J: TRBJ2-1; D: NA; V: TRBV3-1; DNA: TGTGCCAGCAGCCAAGCCAGGCTAAAGCGCAATGAGCAGTTCTTC; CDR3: CASSQARLKRNEQFF
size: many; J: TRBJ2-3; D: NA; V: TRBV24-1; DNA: TGTGTTGTACCGGGCCCAGGGGACAGCACAGATACGCAGTATTTT; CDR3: CVVPGPGDSTDTQYF
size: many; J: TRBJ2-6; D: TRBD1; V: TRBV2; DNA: TGTGCCACCCAACCGGGACAGGGGGTTCCTGGGGCCAACGTCCTGACTTTC; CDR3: CATQPGQGVPGANVLTF
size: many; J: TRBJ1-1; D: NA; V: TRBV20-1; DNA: TGCAGTGCTAGTGACAAGAACACTGAAGCTTTCTTT; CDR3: CSASDKNTEAFF
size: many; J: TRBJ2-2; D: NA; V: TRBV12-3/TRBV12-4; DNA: TGTGCCAGCAGTTCACGTAACACCGGGGAGCTGTTTTTT; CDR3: CASSSRNTGELFF
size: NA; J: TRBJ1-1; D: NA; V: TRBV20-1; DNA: TGCAGTGCTAGAGATAACGGGGGCACTGAATCTTTCTTT; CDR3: CSARDNGGTESFF
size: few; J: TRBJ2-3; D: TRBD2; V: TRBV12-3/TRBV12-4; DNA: TGTGCCAGCAGTTTGGGAGCGGGGGGGGGAGATACGCAGTATTTT; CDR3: CASSLGAGGGDTQYF
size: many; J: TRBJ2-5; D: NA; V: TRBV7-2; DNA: TGTGCCAGCAGCTTAGGGGTGGGGCAAGAGACCCAGTACTTC; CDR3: CASSLGVGQETQYF
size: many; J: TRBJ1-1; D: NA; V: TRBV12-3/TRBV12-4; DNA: TGTGCCAGCAGTTTAAGAGACAGCCCGAACACTGAAGCTTTCTTT; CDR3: CASSLRDSPNTEAFF
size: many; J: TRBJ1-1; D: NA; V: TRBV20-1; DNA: TGCAGTGCTAGGGGGCCGCTGGGATTCACTGAAGCTTTCTTT; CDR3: CSARGPLGFTEAFF
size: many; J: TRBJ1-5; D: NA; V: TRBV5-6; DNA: TGTGCCAGCAGCTTGGGGCAGGGCCCAAGCAATCAGCCCCAGCATTTT; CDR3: CASSLGQGPSNQPQHF
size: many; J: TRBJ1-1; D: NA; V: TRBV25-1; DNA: TGTGCCAGCAGTGAATATAGCGGAGGTGAAGCTTTCTTT; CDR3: CASSEYSGGEAFF
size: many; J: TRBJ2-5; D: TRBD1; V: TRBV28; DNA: TGTGCCAGCAGTAATCGACAGGGTTTAGAGACCCAGTACTTC; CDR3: CASSNRQGLETQYF
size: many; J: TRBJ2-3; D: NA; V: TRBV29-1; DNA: TGCAGCGTCTACCAGGGGTGGGGTGCCACAGATACGCAGTATTTT; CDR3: CSVYQGWGATDTQYF
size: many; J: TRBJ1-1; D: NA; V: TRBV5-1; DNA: TGCGCCAGCAGCAGCAATGTTTGGGACACCGACCTTGAAGCTTTCTTT; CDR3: CASSSNVWDTDLEAFF
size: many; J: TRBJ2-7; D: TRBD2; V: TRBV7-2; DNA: TGTGCCAGCAGCCCCCAGACTAGCTCCCCGACGCAGTACTTC; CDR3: CASSPQTSSPTQYF
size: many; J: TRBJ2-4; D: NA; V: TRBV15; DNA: TGTGCCACCAGCAGAGATGAGAGTCTAGCCAAAAACATTCAGTACTTC; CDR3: CATSRDESLAKNIQYF